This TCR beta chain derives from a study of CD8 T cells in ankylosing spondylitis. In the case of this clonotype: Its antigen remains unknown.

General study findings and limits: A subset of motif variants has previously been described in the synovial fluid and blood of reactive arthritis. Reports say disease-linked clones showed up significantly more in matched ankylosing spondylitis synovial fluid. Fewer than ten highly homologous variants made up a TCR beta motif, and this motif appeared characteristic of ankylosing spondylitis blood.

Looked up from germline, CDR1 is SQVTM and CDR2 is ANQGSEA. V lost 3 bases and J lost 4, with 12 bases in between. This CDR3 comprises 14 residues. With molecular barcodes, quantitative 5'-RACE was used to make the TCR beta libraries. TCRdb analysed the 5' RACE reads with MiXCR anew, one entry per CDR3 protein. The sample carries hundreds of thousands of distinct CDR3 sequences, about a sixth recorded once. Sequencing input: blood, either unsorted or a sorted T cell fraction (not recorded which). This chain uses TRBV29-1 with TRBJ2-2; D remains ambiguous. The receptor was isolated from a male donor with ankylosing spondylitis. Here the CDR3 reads CSVDSGTSTGELFF. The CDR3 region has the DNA TGCAGCGTTGATTCAGGAACGAGCACCGGGGAGCTGTTTTTT.